This entry describes one TCR beta chain. This specimen belongs to a study of T cell responses to AZD1222 COVID-19 vaccine. CDR1 is MNHEY, CDR2 SMNVEV, per germline (reference sequence). V was pared by 4 bases and J by 2 bases, with 10 bases of the junction left unmatched. The CDR3 length is 17 residues. Clones were read by immunoSEQ multiplex PCR, and TCRdb kept only the in-frame ones, dropping some. The data hold 180,000 or so clones, with about 95% observed a single time. The rearrangement links TRBV27 to TRBJ2-3; TRBD2 aligns across 9 bases. This sample comprised peripheral blood, obtained on day 0 of AZD1222 vaccination. The receptor was derived from an adult in good health. CDR3 residues: CASSSRSTSGITDTQYF. The DNA for the CDR3 is TGTGCCAGCAGTTCCCGCTCGACTAGCGGAATCACAGATACGCAGTATTTT.